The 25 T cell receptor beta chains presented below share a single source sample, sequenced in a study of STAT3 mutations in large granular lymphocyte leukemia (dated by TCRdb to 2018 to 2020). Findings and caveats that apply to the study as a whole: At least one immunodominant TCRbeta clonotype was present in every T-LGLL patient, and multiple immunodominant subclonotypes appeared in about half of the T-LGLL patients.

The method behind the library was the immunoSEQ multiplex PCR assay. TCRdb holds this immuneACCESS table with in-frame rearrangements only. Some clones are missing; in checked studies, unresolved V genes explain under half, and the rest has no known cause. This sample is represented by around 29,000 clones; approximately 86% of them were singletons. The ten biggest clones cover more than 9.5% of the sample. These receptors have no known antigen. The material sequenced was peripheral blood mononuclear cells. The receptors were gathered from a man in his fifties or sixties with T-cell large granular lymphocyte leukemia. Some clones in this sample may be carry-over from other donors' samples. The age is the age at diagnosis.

The DNA of the CDR3 is TGTGCCAGCTCACCGTTCCCGGGACAGGGAGCTCAGCCCCAGCATTTT. Translation: CASSPFPGQGAQPQHF. The chain employs TRBV18 and TRBJ1-5; 9 positions agree with TRBD1. CDR3 length: 16 amino acids. The germline gives CDR1 KGHSH, CDR2 LQKENI. With 3 bases clipped from V and 6 bases from J, the junction kept 9 bases outside the gene matches.

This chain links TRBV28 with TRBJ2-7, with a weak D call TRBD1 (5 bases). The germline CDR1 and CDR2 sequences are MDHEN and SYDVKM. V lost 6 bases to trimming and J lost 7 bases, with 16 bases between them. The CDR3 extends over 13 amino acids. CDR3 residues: CASRSQGVGEQYF. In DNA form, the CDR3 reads TGTGCCAGCAGGTCGCAGGGCGTGGGGGAGCAGTACTTC.

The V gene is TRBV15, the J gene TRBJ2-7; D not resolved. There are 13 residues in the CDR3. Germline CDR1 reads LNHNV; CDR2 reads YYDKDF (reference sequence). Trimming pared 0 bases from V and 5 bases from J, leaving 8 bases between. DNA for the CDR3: TGTGCCACCAGCAGAGATCAGAGCGACGAGCAGTACTTC. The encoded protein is CATSRDQSDEQYF.

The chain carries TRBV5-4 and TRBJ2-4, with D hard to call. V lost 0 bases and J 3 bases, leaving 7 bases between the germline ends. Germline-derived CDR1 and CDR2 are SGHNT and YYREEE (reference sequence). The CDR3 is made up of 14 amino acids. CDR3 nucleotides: TGTGCCAGCAGCTTGGAAGACGGCAAAAACATTCAGTACTTC. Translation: CASSLEDGKNIQYF.

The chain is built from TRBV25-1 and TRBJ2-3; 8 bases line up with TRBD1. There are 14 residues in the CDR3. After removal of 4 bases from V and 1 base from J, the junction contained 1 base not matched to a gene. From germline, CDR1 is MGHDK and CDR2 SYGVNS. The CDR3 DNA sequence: TGTGCCAGCAGTGCGGACAGGGGCACAGATACGCAGTATTTT. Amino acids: CASSADRGTDTQYF.

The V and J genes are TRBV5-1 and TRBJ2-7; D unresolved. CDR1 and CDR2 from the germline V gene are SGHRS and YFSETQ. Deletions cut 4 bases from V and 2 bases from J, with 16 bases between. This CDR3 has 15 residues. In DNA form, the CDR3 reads TGCGCCAGCAGCCCCGCCGCCGGGCCAACCTACGAGCAGTACTTC. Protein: CASSPAAGPTYEQYF.

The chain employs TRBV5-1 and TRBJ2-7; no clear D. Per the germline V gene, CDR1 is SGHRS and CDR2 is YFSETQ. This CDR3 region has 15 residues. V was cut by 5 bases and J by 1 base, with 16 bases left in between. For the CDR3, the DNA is TGCGCCAGCAGGGTCCTCGGGCGGAATTCCTACGAGCAGTACTTC. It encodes CASRVLGRNSYEQYF.

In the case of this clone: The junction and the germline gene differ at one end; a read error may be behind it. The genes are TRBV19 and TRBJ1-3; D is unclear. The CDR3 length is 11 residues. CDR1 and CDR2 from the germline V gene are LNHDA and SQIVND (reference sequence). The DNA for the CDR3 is TGTGCCTGTAGCTCCGGAAACACCATATATTTT. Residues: CACSSGNTIYF. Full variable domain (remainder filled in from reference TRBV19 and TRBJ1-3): DGGITQSPKYLFRKEGQNVTLSCEQNLNHDAMYWYRQDPGQGLRLIYYSQIVNDFQKGDIAEGYSVSREKKESFPLTVTSAQKNPTAFYLCACSSGNTIYFGEGSWLTVV.

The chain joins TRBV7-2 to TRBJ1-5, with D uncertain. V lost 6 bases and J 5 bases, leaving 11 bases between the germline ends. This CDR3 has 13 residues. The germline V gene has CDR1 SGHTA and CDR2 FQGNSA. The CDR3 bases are TGTGCCAGCAGTTCCTATGAGGATCAGCCCCAGCATTTT. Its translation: CASSSYEDQPQHF.

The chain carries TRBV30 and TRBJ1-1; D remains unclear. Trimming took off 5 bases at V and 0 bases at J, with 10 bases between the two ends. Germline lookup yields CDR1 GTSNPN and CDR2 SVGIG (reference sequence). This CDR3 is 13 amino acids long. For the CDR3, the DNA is TGTGCCTGGTCGGCAACCATGAACACTGAAGCTTTCTTT. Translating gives CAWSATMNTEAFF.

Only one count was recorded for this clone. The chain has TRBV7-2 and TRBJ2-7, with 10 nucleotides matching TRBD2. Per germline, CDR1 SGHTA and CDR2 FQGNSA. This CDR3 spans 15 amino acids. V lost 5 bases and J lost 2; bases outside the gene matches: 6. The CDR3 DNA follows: TGTGCCAGCAGCCCAGGGACTAGCGAAACCTACGAGCAGTACTTC. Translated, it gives CASSPGTSETYEQYF.

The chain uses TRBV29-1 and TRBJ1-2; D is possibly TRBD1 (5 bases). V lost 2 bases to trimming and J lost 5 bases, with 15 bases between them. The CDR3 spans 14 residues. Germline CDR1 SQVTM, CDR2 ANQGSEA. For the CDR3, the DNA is TGCAGCGTTGAACGGGGCCAGGGCCTTTATGGCTACACCTTC. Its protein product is CSVERGQGLYGYTF.

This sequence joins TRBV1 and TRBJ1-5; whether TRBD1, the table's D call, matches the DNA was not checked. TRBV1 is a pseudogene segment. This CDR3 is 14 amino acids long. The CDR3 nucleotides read TGCACCAGCAGCCAACCCCCGCAGAATCAGCCCCAGCATTTT. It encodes CTSSQPPQNQPQHF.

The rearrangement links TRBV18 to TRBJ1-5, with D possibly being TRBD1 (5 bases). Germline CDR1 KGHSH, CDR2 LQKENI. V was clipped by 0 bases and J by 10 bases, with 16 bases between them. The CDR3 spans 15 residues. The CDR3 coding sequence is TGTGCCAGCTCACCACCTGGAGGGGCCGGCCGACCCCAGCATTTT. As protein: CASSPPGGAGRPQHF.

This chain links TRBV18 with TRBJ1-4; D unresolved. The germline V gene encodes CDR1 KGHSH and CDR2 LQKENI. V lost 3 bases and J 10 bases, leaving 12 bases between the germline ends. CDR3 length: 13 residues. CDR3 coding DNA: TGTGCCAGCTCACCCGCCCACACTGGAAAACTGTTTTTT. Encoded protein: CASSPAHTGKLFF.

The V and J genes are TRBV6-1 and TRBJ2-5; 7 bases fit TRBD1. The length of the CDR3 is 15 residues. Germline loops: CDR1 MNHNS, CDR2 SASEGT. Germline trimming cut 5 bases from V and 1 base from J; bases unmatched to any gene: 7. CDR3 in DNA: TGTGCCAGCAGTCTACAGGGGACACCCCAAGAGACCCAGTACTTC. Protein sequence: CASSLQGTPQETQYF.

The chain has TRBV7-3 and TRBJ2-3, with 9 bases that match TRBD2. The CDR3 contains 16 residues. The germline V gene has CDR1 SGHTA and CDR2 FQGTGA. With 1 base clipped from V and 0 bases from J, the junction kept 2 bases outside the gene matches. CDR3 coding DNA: TGTGCCAGCAGCTTAAGACTAGCGGCTAGCACAGATACGCAGTATTTT. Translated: CASSLRLAASTDTQYF. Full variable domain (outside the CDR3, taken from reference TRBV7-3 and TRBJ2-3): GAGVSQTPSNKVTEKGKYVELRCDPISGHTALYWYRQSLGQGPEFLIYFQGTGAADDSGLPNDRFFAVRPEGSVSTLKIQRTERGDSAVYLCASSLRLAASTDTQYFGPGTRLTVL.

CDR3 in amino acids: CASSGFFGRGSTDTQYF. Written as DNA, the CDR3 is TGTGCCAGCAGTGGCTTCTTCGGGAGGGGTAGCACAGATACGCAGTATTTT. The chain is built from TRBV2 and TRBJ2-3; 8 positions match TRBD2. CDR1 and CDR2 from the germline V gene are SNHLY and FYNNEI. CDR3 length: 17 amino acids. V trimming: 4 bases; J trimming: 0 bases; junction bases outside the gene matches: 9.

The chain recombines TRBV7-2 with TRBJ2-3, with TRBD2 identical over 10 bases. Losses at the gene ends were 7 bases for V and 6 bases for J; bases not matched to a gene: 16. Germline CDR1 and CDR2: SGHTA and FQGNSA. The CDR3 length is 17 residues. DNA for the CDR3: TGTGCCAGCACCGACAGGCGACTAGCGGGCCCTGGGGATACGCAGTATTTT. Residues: CASTDRRLAGPGDTQYF.

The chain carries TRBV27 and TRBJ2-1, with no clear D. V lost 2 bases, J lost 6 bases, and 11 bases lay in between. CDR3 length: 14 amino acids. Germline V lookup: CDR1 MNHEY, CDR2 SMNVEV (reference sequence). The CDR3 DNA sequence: TGTGCCAGCAGTTTAAGAACCACCGGCAATGAGCAGTTCTTC. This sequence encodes CASSLRTTGNEQFF.

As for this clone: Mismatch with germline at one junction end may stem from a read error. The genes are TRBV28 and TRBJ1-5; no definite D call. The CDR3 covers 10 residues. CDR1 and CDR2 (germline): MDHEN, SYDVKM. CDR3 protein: CASSLNPQDF. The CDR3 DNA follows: TGTGCCAGCAGTTTAAATCCCCAGGATTTT.

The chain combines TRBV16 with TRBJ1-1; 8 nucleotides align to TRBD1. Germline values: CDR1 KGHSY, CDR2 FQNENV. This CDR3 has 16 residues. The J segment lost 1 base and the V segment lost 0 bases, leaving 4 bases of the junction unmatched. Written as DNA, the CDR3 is TGTGCCAGCAGCCAATCGGTAGGGACAGGGAACACTGAAGCTTTCTTT. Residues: CASSQSVGTGNTEAFF.

CDR3 nucleotide sequence: TGTGCCAGCAGTCCCCGATCGGAGACCCAGTACTTC. Translating it yields CASSPRSETQYF. The chain combines TRBV7-6 with TRBJ2-5; no clear D gene. Trimming removed 6 bases at V and 5 bases at J, with 10 bases between. The germline gives CDR1 SGHVS, CDR2 FNYEAQ. There are 12 residues in the CDR3.

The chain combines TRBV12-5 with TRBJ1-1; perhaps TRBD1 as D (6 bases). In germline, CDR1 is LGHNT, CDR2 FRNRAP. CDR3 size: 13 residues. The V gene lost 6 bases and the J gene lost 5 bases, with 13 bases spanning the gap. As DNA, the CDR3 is TGTGCTAGTGGCCCACAGGGTAGAACTGAAGCTTTCTTT. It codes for CASGPQGRTEAFF.

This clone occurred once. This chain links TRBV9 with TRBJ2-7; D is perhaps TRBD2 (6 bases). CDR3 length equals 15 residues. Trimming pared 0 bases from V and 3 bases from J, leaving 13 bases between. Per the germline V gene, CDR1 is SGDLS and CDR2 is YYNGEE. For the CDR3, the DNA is TGTGCCAGCAGCGTAGATGAGGGGAGGAACTACGAGCAGTACTTC. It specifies CASSVDEGRNYEQYF.